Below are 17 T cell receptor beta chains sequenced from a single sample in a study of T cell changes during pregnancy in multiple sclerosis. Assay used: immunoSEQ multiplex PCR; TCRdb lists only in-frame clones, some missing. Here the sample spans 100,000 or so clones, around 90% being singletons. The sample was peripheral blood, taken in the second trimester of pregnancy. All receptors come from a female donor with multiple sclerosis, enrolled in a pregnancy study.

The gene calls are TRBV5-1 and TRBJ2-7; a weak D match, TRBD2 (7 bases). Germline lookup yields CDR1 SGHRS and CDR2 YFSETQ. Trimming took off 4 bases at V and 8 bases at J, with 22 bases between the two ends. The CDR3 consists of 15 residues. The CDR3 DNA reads TGCGCCAGCAGCCGTCCAGGGTGGGAGGGGGGGAAGCAGTACTTC. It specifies CASSRPGWEGGKQYF.

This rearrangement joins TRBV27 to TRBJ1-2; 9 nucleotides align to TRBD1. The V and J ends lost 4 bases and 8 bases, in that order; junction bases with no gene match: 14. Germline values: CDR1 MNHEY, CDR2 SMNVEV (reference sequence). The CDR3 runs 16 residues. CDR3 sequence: CASSSLTDRGLGGYTF. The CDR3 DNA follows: TGTGCCAGCAGTTCTCTAACCGACAGGGGGTTAGGGGGCTACACCTTC.

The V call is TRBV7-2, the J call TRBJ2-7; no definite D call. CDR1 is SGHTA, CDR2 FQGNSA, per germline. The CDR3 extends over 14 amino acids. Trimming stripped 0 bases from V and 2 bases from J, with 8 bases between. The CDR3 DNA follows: TGTGCCAGCAGCTTAGCTACCCGGGCCTACGAGCAGTACTTC. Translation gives CASSLATRAYEQYF.

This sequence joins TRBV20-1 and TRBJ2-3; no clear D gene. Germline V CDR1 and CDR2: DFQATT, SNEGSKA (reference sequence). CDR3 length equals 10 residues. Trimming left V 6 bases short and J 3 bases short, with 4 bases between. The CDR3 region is CSARTDTQYF. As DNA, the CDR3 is TGCAGTGCCAGGACAGATACGCAGTATTTT.

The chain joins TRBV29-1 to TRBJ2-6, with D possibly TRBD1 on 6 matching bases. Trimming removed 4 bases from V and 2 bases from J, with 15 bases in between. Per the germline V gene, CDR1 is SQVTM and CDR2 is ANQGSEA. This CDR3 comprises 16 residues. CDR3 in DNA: TGCAGCGTTGTGGGCCAGGGACAAGCTGGGGCCAACGTCCTGACTTTC. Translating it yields CSVVGQGQAGANVLTF.

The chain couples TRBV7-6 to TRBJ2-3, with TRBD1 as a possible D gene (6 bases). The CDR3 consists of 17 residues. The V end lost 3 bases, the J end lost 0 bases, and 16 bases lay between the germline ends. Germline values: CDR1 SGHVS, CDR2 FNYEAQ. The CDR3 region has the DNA TGTGCCAGCAGCTTCGGGACAACAGGCCCTAGCACAGATACGCAGTATTTT. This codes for CASSFGTTGPSTDTQYF.

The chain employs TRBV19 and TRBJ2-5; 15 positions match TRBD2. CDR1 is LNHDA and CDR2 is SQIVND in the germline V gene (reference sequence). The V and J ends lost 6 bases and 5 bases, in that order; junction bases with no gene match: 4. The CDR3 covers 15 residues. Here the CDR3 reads CASSGTSGRWETQYF. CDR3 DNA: TGTGCCAGTAGCGGGACTAGCGGGAGGTGGGAGACCCAGTACTTC.

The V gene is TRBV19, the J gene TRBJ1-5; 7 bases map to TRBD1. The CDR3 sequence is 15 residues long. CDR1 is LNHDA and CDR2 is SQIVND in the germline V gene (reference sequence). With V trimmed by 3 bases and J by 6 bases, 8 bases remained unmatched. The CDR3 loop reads CASSIGQGGGQPQHF. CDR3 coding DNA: TGTGCCAGTAGTATCGGGCAGGGGGGTGGTCAGCCCCAGCATTTT.

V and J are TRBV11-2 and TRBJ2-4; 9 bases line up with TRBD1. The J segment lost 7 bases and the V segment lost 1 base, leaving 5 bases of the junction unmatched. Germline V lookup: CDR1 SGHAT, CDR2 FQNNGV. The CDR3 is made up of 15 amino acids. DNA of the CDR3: TGTGCCAGCAGCTTAGCCGGGACAGGGTACAACATTCAGTACTTC. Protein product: CASSLAGTGYNIQYF.

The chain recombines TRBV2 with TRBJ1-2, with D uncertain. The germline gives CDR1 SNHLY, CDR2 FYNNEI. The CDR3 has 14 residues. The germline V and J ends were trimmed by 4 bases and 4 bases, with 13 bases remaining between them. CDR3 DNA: TGTGCCAGCAGTGCCCCGCGGTACCCCTATGGCTACACCTTC. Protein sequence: CASSAPRYPYGYTF.

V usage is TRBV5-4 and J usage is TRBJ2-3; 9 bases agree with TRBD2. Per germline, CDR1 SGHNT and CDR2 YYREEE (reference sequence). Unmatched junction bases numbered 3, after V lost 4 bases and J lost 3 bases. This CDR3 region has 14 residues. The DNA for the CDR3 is TGTGCCAGCAGCCCGGGACTAGCAACAGATACGCAGTATTTT. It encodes CASSPGLATDTQYF.

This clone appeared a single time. CDR3 amino acids: CASSAPSGYTGELFF. CDR3 in DNA: TGTGCCAGCAGCGCCCCCTCAGGGTACACCGGGGAGCTGTTTTTT. This rearrangement joins TRBV9 to TRBJ2-2; possible D gene TRBD1, 5 bases. The CDR3 extends over 15 amino acids. Trimming shortened V by 3 bases and J by 3 bases, and 12 bases separated the two germline ends. Germline CDR1 reads SGDLS; CDR2 reads YYNGEE.

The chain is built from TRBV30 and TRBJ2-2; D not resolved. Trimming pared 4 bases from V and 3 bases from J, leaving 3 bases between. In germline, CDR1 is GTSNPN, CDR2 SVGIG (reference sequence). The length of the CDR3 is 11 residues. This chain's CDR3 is CAWIDTGELFF. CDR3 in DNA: TGTGCCTGGATAGACACCGGGGAGCTGTTTTTT. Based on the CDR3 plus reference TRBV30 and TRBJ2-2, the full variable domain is SQTIHQWPATLVQPVGSPLSLECTVEGTSNPNLYWYRQAAGRGLQLLFYSVGIGQISSEVPQNLSASRPQDRQFILSSKKLLLSDSGFYLCAWIDTGELFFGEGSRLTVL.

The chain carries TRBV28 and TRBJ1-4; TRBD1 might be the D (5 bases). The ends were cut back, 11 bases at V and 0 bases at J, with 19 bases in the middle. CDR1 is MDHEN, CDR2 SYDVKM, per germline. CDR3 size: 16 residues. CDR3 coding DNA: TGTGCCGTGGGGGGTGTGGTGTGGGCAACTAATGAAAAACTGTTTTTT. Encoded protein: CAVGGVVWATNEKLFF.

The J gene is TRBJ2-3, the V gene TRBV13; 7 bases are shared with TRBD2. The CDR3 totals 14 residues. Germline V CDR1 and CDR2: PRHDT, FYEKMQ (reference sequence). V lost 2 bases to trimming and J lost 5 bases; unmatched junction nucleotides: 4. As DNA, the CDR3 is TGTGCCAGCAGCTTATCTGGCGGGAGAGATACGCAGTATTTT. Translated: CASSLSGGRDTQYF.

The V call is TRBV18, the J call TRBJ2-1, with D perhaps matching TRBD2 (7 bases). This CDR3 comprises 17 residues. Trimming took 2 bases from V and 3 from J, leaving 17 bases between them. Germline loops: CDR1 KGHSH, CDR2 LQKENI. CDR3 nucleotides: TGTGCCAGCTCACCAATCCCCCCGGGGGGCCGCTACAATGAGCAGTTCTTC. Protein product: CASSPIPPGGRYNEQFF.

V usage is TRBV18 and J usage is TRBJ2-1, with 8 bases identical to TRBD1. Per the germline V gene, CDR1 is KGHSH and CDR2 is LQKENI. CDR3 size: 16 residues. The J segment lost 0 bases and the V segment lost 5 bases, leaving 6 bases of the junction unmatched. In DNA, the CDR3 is TGTGCCAGCTCATTCACCGGGACAGGCTCCTACAATGAGCAGTTCTTC. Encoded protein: CASSFTGTGSYNEQFF.